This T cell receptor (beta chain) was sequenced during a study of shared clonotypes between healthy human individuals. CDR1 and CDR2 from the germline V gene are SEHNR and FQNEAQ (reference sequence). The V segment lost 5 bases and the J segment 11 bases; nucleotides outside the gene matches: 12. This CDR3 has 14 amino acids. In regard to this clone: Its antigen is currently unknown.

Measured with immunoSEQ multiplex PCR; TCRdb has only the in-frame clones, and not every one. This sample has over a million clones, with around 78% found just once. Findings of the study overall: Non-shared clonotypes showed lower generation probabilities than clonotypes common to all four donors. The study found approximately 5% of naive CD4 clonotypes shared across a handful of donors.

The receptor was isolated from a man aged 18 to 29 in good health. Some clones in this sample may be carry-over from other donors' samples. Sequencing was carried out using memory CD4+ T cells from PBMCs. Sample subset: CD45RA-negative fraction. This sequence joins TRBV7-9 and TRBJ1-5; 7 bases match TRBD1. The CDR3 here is CASSQGVGSVAQHF. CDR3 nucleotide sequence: TGTGCCAGCAGCCAGGGGGTTGGCAGCGTGGCCCAGCATTTT.